The clone carrying this T cell receptor beta chain was seen repeatedly, ten times or more. Antigen specificity is unknown. Those patients picked for sequencing had displayed CD8+CD57+ cell expansion on flow cytometry. The study sampled blood from patients who had received no therapy. Profiling of TCR beta VDJ combinations and CDR3 sequences used genomic DNA as template. Each CDR3 protein gets one entry after TCRdb re-called the reads with MiXCR. The sample shows a few hundred thousand distinct CDR3 sequences, around a third of them seen only once. This CDR3 comprises 11 residues. V lost 10 bases to trimming and J lost 2 bases; unmatched junction nucleotides: 1. Germline V gene data show CDR1 as MNHNS and CDR2 as SASEGT. This sample is part of a study of CD8+CD57+ T cells in acquired aplastic anemia. Whole-study context: CD4+ and CD8+ cells, once sorted, gave DNA averaging approximately 3.3 ug.

General study results and limits: There were 25 to 35 CD8+ CDR3 sequences that occurred in both patients and controls.

The chain combines TRBV6-1 with TRBJ1-2, with 7 nucleotides matching TRBD1. The source is a human donor with aplastic anemia. The sample comprised sorted CD4+, CD8+, or CD8+CD57+ T cells (not recorded which) from PBMCs. The CDR3 coding sequence is TGTGCCACGACAGGGAACTATGGCTACACCTTC. The encoded protein is CATTGNYGYTF.